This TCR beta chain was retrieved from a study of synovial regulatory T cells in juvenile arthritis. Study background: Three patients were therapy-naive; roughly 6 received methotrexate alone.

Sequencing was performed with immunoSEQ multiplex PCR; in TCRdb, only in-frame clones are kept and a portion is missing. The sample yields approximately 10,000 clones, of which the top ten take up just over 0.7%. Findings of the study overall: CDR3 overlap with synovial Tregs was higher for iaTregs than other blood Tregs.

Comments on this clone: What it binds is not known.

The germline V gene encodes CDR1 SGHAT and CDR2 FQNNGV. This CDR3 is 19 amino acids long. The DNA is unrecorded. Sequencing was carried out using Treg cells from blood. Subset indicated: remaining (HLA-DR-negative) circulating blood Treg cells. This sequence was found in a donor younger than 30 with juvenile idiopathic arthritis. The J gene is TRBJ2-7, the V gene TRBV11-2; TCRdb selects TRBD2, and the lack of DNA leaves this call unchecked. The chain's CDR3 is CASSHLPHHSGGTSYEQYF.